The 6 T cell receptor beta chains presented below share a single source sample, sequenced in a study of blood T cell repertoires in COVID-19. Produced via immunoSEQ multiplex PCR; TCRdb's table is partial and in-frame only. This repertoire shows some 250,000 clones, roughly 80% found once; its top ten account for 4.2%. Sequenced sample: peripheral blood. The source of these receptors is a man aged 55 to 70 with acute or convalescent COVID-19.

The gene calls are TRBV5-1 and TRBJ2-7, with D uncertain. Trimming took 3 bases from V and 2 from J, leaving 3 bases between them. This CDR3 is built from 11 residues. Looked up from germline, CDR1 is SGHRS and CDR2 is YFSETQ. The CDR3 nucleotides read TGCGCCAGCAGCTCAACCTACGAGCAGTACTTC. It translates to CASSSTYEQYF. Complete variable domain (other parts from reference TRBV5-1 and TRBJ2-7): KAGVTQTPRYLIKTRGQQVTLSCSPISGHRSVSWYQQTPGQGLQFLFEYFSETQRNKGNFPGRFSGRQFSNSRSEMNVSTLELGDSALYLCASSSTYEQYFGPGTRLTVT.

This clone was seen only once. This sequence joins TRBV29-1 and TRBJ1-1; the D is unclear. V lost 3 bases and J 0 bases, leaving 8 bases between the germline ends. The CDR3 extends over 13 amino acids. Germline V lookup: CDR1 SQVTM, CDR2 ANQGSEA. Written as DNA, the CDR3 is TGCAGCGTTGAGCGCAGGCTGAACACTGAAGCTTTCTTT. Translated, it gives CSVERRLNTEAFF. Complete variable domain (other parts from reference TRBV29-1 and TRBJ1-1): SAVISQKPSRDICQRGTSLTIQCQVDSQVTMMFWYRQQPGQSLTLIATANQGSEATYESGFVIDKFPISRPNLTFSTLTVSNMSPEDSSIYLCSVERRLNTEAFFGQGTRLTVV.

This chain joins TRBV5-4 and TRBJ2-2, with TRBD2 as a possible D gene (6 bases). The germline V gene encodes CDR1 SGHNT and CDR2 YYREEE (reference sequence). The V and J ends lost 0 bases and 6 bases respectively, with 18 bases between them. The CDR3 loop spans 17 amino acids. The CDR3 coding sequence is TGTGCCAGCAGCTTGGGGCTAGCGACCTTGCGGCCCGGGGAGCTGTTTTTT. Amino acids: CASSLGLATLRPGELFF.

The CDR3 reads CASSETRGQGSEQYF. CDR3 nucleotides: TGCGCCAGCAGTGAGACGCGGGGACAGGGGAGCGAGCAGTACTTC. The chain couples TRBV10-1 to TRBJ2-7; 10 nucleotides align to TRBD1. The CDR3 is 15 residues long. Trimming removed 2 bases from V and 6 bases from J; junction bases left unmatched: 7. The V gene's germline CDR1 is WNHNN and CDR2 SYGVQD (reference sequence).

The CDR3 sequence: CASSQAGRRETQYF. The CDR3 nucleotides are TGCGCCAGCAGCCAAGCAGGGAGGCGTGAGACCCAGTACTTC. This chain links TRBV4-1 with TRBJ2-5; possible D gene TRBD2, 6 bases. The CDR3 has 14 residues. The V end lost 1 base, the J end lost 5 bases, and 11 bases lay between the germline ends. Per germline, CDR1 MGHRA and CDR2 YSYEKL.

V gene TRBV14 combines with J gene TRBJ1-1; D remains ambiguous. Germline V gives CDR1 SGHDN, CDR2 FVKESK. The CDR3 runs to 14 residues. The V and J ends lost 0 bases and 8 bases respectively, with 13 bases between them. The CDR3 DNA reads TGTGCCAGCAGCCAAGATTCGTCGTGGGCCGAAGCTTTCTTT. Protein: CASSQDSSWAEAFF.